Listed here are 16 T cell receptor beta chains from one sample, sequenced in a study of CD8 T cells in Susac syndrome. cDNA came from around 0.54 to 1 ug RNA primed by random hexamers. TCRdb reprocessed the immunoSEQ multiplex PCR reads with MiXCR, giving one entry per CDR3 protein. Of about 190,000 distinct CDR3 sequences in the sample, around 95% were seen once. The sequenced sample consisted of CD4+ T cells from PBMCs. The receptors derive from a human donor with Susac syndrome.

The rearrangement uses TRBV14 and TRBJ2-7, with D tentatively TRBD2 (5 bases). Germline V lookup: CDR1 SGHDN, CDR2 FVKESK. The CDR3 covers 15 residues. V gave up 4 bases and J gave up 4 bases, with 17 bases separating them. CDR3 nucleotide sequence: TGTGCCAGCAGCCCCGAGGGCGGAGTCCGGTACGAGCAGTACTTC. Translated: CASSPEGGVRYEQYF.

V and J are TRBV15 and TRBJ2-7; 7 bases are shared with TRBD1. This CDR3 is 15 amino acids long. Per germline, CDR1 LNHNV and CDR2 YYDKDF (reference sequence). J was trimmed by 2 bases and V by 5 bases; bases with no gene match: 9. CDR3 residues: CATSAQGDIAYEQYF. In DNA, the CDR3 is TGTGCCACCAGCGCCCAGGGGGACATAGCCTACGAGCAGTACTTC.

The chain couples TRBV20-1 to TRBJ2-7; TRBD1 is a possible D gene (6 bases). CDR3 length equals 12 residues. Trimming removed 6 bases from V and 5 bases from J, with 14 bases in between. Germline assignment: CDR1 DFQATT and CDR2 SNEGSKA (reference sequence). The CDR3 reads CSAKQGFHEQYF. The CDR3 DNA is TGCAGTGCCAAACAGGGTTTCCACGAGCAGTACTTC.

This rearrangement joins TRBV3-1 to TRBJ2-5; 9 positions match TRBD1. CDR3 size: 15 residues. The trim removed 1 base at V and 4 bases at J, leaving 4 bases unmatched. CDR1 and CDR2 (germline): LGHDT, YNNKEL (reference sequence). The CDR3 DNA sequence: TGTGCCAGCAGCCAAGGGGGACAGGGCGGAGAGACCCAGTACTTC. It yields the protein CASSQGGQGGETQYF.

The chain employs TRBV12-3 or TRBV12-4 and TRBJ2-4; tentatively, D is TRBD2 (6 bases). The CDR3 length is 13 residues. Trimming took 6 bases from V and 6 from J, leaving 12 bases between them. The CDR3: CASSLSGGNIQYF. The CDR3 DNA sequence: TGTGCCAGCAGCCTTTCCGGGGGAAACATTCAGTACTTC.

V gene TRBV9 combines with J gene TRBJ2-2, with a weak D call TRBD1 (5 bases). CDR1 is SGDLS, CDR2 YYNGEE, per germline. The CDR3 covers 17 residues. Trimming took 0 bases from V and 1 from J, leaving 13 bases between them. This CDR3 reads CASSVAGQRLNTGELFF. The CDR3 region has the DNA TGTGCCAGCAGCGTAGCAGGGCAGAGACTGAACACCGGGGAGCTGTTTTTT.

The rearrangement links TRBV12-3 or TRBV12-4 to TRBJ1-5, with unresolved D. CDR3 length: 14 residues. V was pared by 2 bases and J by 3 bases, with 8 bases between. As DNA, the CDR3 is TGTGCCAGCAGTTTAAAGGCCAACAATCAGCCCCAGCATTTT. Translation: CASSLKANNQPQHF.

V and J are TRBV7-9 and TRBJ1-3; tentative D call: TRBD1 (5 bases). V lost 5 bases and J lost 0, with 11 bases in between. CDR1 is SEHNR, CDR2 FQNEAQ, per germline (reference sequence). This CDR3 contains 15 residues. The CDR3 is CASSPDRSSGNTIYF. The CDR3 DNA sequence: TGTGCCAGCAGCCCCGACAGAAGCTCTGGAAACACCATATATTTT.

This chain joins TRBV12-3 or TRBV12-4 and TRBJ2-3; a weak D match, TRBD1 (5 bases). This CDR3 has 15 amino acids. Trimming shortened V by 5 bases and J by 4 bases, and 16 bases separated the two germline ends. The CDR3 region has the DNA TGTGCCAGCAGTCCCCCTGCAGGGTCCGCAGATACGCAGTATTTT. This translates into CASSPPAGSADTQYF.

The chain joins TRBV9 to TRBJ1-2, with 9 positions matching TRBD1. The V and J ends lost 4 bases and 8 bases, in that order; junction bases with no gene match: 15. CDR1 and CDR2 (germline): SGDLS, YYNGEE. The CDR3 sequence is 16 residues long. In DNA form, the CDR3 reads TGTGCCAGCAGCTCTACCGGGACAGGGAATGCGCGGGGCTACACCTTC. This codes for CASSSTGTGNARGYTF.

V and J are TRBV29-1 and TRBJ2-2; D uncertain. Germline CDR1 reads SQVTM; CDR2 reads ANQGSEA. The CDR3 totals 13 residues. Between the trimmed V and J ends, which lost 7 bases and 0 bases, there was a span of 9 bases. In DNA form, the CDR3 reads TGCAGCGCAACGGTGGCGAACACCGGGGAGCTGTTTTTT. Translated: CSATVANTGELFF.

This clonotype occurred a few times. The chain is built from TRBV12-3 or TRBV12-4 and TRBJ1-2; D is perhaps TRBD1 (5 bases). The CDR3 totals 13 residues. V was pared by 1 base and J by 8 bases, with 11 bases between. CDR3: CASSLGQGGGYTF. The CDR3 DNA sequence: TGTGCCAGCAGTTTAGGGCAGGGCGGGGGCTACACCTTC.

J is TRBJ1-1 and V is TRBV3-1, with no clear D. There are 14 residues in the CDR3. Germline CDR1 reads LGHDT; CDR2 reads YNNKEL (reference sequence). Between the trimmed V and J ends, which lost 3 bases and 4 bases, there was a span of 12 bases. Here the CDR3 DNA reads TGTGCCAGCAGCCAGTATCAGGTATCCACTGAAGCTTTCTTT. Its protein product is CASSQYQVSTEAFF.

The rearrangement joins TRBV28 to TRBJ2-1; 7 bases agree with TRBD1. The germline V gene has CDR1 MDHEN and CDR2 SYDVKM. With 6 bases clipped from V and 4 bases from J, the junction kept 3 bases outside the gene matches. The CDR3 sequence is 13 residues long. The CDR3 DNA reads TGTGCCAGCAGGGCAGGGGGATACAATGAGCAGTTCTTC. Translation gives CASRAGGYNEQFF. Looking up the rest from reference TRBV28 and TRBJ2-1 gives the full variable domain: DVKVTQSSRYLVKRTGEKVFLECVQDMDHENMFWYRQDPGLGLRLIYFSYDVKMKEKGDIPEGYSVSREKKERFSLILESASTNQTSMYLCASRAGGYNEQFFGPGTRLTVL.

The rearrangement uses TRBV15 and TRBJ1-1, with a tentative D call TRBD1 (5 bases). Per germline, CDR1 LNHNV and CDR2 YYDKDF (reference sequence). The V gene lost 1 base and the J gene lost 4 bases, with 10 bases spanning the gap. The CDR3 contains 14 residues. The CDR3 loop reads CATSRGGAITEAFF. The CDR3 DNA follows: TGTGCCACCAGCAGAGGTGGGGCGATCACTGAAGCTTTCTTT.

The chain recombines TRBV29-1 with TRBJ2-3; TRBD2 matches 8 bases. Germline values: CDR1 SQVTM, CDR2 ANQGSEA. The CDR3 covers 15 residues. The V and J ends lost 6 bases and 5 bases, in that order; junction bases with no gene match: 13. CDR3 protein: CSVYPRRGAGDTQYF. The CDR3 region has the DNA TGCAGCGTCTACCCCCGGCGGGGGGCCGGAGATACGCAGTATTTT.